A single T cell receptor (beta chain) is shown here with its context. Antigen unknown. These data originate in a study of CD8 T cells in ankylosing spondylitis. TCRdb independently ran MiXCR on the 5' RACE reads; one entry per CDR3 protein. The sample shows 200,000 to 250,000 distinct CDR3 sequences, approximately 16% of them seen only once. This CDR3 is 14 amino acids long. V lost 0 bases to trimming and J lost 3 bases; unmatched junction nucleotides: 3. Germline loops: CDR1 SGDLS, CDR2 YYNGEE. Overall study findings and caveats: CD8+ disease-linked clones were present at relatively low frequencies in blood. The study identified a TCR beta motif of several highly homologous variants that appeared characteristic of ankylosing spondylitis blood.

The chain has TRBV9 and TRBJ2-7, with 7 bases lining up with TRBD2. Sequencing was done on a sample of blood, either unsorted or a sorted T cell fraction (not recorded which). This clonotype was sampled from a male donor with ankylosing spondylitis. This CDR3 reads CASSVAGGGYEQYF. The CDR3 DNA reads as TGTGCCAGCAGCGTAGCGGGAGGCGGCTACGAGCAGTACTTC.